This TCR beta chain originates from a study of regulatory T cells in long-lasting Graves disease. Time point given: persistent/refractory GD, antithyroid drugs over 5 years with positive TRAb. PBMC RNA served as the TCR library source. Arm-PCR of CDR3 regions and iRepertoire HTBI primers were the basis on which TCR beta libraries were built. Using its own MiXCR run on the multiplex PCR reads, TCRdb lists one record per CDR3 protein. Of about 470,000 distinct CDR3 sequences in the sample, about a fifth were seen once. This material consisted of peripheral blood mononuclear cells (PBMCs), taken when the disease was refractory, from a patient treated with antithyroid drugs. This receptor was identified in a female donor with Graves disease.

CDR3 DNA: TGTGCCAGCAGTTTAAAAGGGGGCCTAGCGGGGGGGTTCGAGCAGTACTTC. Its translation: CASSLKGGLAGGFEQYF. The chain links TRBV27 to TRBJ2-7; 12 nucleotides match TRBD2. Germline lookup yields CDR1 MNHEY and CDR2 SMNVEV (reference sequence). Trimming cost V 2 bases and J 6 bases; bases outside gene matches: 11. The CDR3 runs to 17 residues.